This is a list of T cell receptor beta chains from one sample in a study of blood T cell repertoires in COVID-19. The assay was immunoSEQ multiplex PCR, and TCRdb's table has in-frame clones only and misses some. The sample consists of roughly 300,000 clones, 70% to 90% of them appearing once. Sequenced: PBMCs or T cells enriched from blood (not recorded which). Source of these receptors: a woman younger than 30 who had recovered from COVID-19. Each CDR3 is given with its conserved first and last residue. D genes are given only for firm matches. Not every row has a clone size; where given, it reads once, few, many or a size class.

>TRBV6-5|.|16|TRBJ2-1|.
TGTGCCAGCAGTTCCTTCCTTAGCGGAGTGTCGAATGAGCAGTTCTTC
CASSSFLSGVSNEQFF
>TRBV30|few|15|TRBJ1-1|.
TGTGCCTGGAGCACCCGGGCGGGAGGGAACACTGAAGCTTTCTTT
CAWSTRAGGNTEAFF
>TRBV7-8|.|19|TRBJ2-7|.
TGTGCCAGCAGCTTAGCCGAAAATCAAGTAGCGGTAAGCTCCTACGAGCAGTACTTC
CASSLAENQVAVSSYEQYF
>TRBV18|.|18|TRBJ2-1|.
TGTGCCAGCTCAACACTCGAGGGCGGGAAGGTCTCCTACAATGAGCAGTTCTTC
CASSTLEGGKVSYNEQFF
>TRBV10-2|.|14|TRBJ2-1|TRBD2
TGCGCCAGCAGTGCGGCTAGCGGGAGGGTTGAGCAGTTCTTC
CASSAASGRVEQFF
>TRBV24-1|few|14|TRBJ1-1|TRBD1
TGTGCCACCAGTGACAGACAGGGGGGGACTGAAGCTTTCTTT
CATSDRQGGTEAFF
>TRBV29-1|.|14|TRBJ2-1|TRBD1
TGCAGCGCCACTCCCCAGGGGGTCGGGAATGAGCAGTTCTTC
CSATPQGVGNEQFF
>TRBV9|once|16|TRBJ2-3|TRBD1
TGTGCCAGCAGCGTCTTATCGGGACAGCAGGCAGATACGCAGTATTTT
CASSVLSGQQADTQYF
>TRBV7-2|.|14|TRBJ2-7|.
TGTGCCATCAGGCGAGTAGAAGGAGCCTACGAGCAGTACTTC
CAIRRVEGAYEQYF
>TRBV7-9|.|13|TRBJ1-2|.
TGTGCCAGCAGCTTAGGAAACTATTATGGCTACACCTTC
CASSLGNYYGYTF
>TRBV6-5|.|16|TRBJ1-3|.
TGTGCCAGCAGTTACCGGGGGGGTGCCTCTGGAAACACCATATATTTT
CASSYRGGASGNTIYF
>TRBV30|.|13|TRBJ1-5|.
TGTGCCTGGAGTGTGGGGGGGCGGCAGCCCCAGCATTTT
CAWSVGGRQPQHF
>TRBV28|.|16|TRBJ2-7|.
TGTGCCAGCAGTCTGGGGGCAGAGTCAATCCCCTACGAGCAGTACTTC
CASSLGAESIPYEQYF
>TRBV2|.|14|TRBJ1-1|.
TGTGCCAGGACGACAGACAGAGGGAACACTGAAGCTTTCTTT
CARTTDRGNTEAFF
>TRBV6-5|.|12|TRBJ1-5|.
TGTGCCAGCAAAGGGAGGTCCCAGCCCCAGCATTTT
CASKGRSQPQHF
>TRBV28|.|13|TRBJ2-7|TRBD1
TGTGCCAGCAGTTTACGGGACAGGGGCGAGCAGTACTTC
CASSLRDRGEQYF
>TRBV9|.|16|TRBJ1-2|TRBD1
TGTGCCAGCAGCCTCGGGACAGGGGGCCTGGGCTATGGCTACACCTTC
CASSLGTGGLGYGYTF
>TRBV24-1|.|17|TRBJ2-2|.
TGTGCCACCAGTGATTCCGCAGTAAATCTGAACACCGGGGAGCTGTTTTTT
CATSDSAVNLNTGELFF
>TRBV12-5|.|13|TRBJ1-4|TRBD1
TGTGCTAGTGGCTATAACAGGGGGGAAAAACTGTTTTTT
CASGYNRGEKLFF
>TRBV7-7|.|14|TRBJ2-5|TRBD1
TGTGCTAGCAGCCGGGACAGGGGGCAAGAGACCCAGTACTTC
CASSRDRGQETQYF
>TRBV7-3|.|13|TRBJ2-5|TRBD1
TGTGCCAGCAGCCGCGACAGGGGAGAGACCCAGTACTTC
CASSRDRGETQYF
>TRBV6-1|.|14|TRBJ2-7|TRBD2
TGTGCCAGCAGTGATATAGCGGGAGCGTACGAGCAGTACTTC
CASSDIAGAYEQYF
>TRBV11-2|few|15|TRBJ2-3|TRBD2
TGTGCCAGCAGCTTAGAGCGGGGGGACACAGATACGCAGTATTTT
CASSLERGDTDTQYF
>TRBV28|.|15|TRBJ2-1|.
TGTGCCAGCAGTTCCGCACTAGAAAGTAGGGATGAGCAGTTCTTC
CASSSALESRDEQFF
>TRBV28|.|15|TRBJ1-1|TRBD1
TGTGCCAGCAGTTTACGCAGGGGGCGGAACACTGAAGCTTTCTTT
CASSLRRGRNTEAFF
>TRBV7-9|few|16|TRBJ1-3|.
TGTGCCAGCAGCTCCAGGGACAAGAGCTCTGGAAACACCATATATTTT
CASSSRDKSSGNTIYF
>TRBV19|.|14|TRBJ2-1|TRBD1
TGTGCCAGTAGTCTCTGGGACAGGGGTAATGAGCAGTTCTTC
CASSLWDRGNEQFF
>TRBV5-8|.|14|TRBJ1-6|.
TGTGCCAGCAGCTACGACACGGGGAATTCACCCCTCCACTTT
CASSYDTGNSPLHF
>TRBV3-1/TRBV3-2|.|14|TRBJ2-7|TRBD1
TGTGCCAGCAGGTCCGGGACAGGGGTAAGCGAGCAGTACTTC
CASRSGTGVSEQYF
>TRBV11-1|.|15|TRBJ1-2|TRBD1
TGTGCCAGCAGCCCCAGGACAGGGGGTAATGCTGGCTACACCTTC
CASSPRTGGNAGYTF
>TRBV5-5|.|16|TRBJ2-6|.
TGTGCCAGCAGCTTAGGCCAGCGTTCTGGGGCCAACGTCCTGACTTTC
CASSLGQRSGANVLTF
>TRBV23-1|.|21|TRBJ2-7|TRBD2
TGCGCCAGCAGTCAATTGGGACTAGCGGAGCCGAGGGCCTGGTGCTGGTGGGAGCAGTACTTC
CASSQLGLAEPRAWCWWEQYF
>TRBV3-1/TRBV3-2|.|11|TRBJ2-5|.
TGTGCCAGCAGCCGTCAGTGGACCCAGTACTTC
CASSRQWTQYF
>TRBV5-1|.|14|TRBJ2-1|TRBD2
TGCGCCAGCAGCTTGGTAGTAGCGGGAAATGAGCAGTTCTTC
CASSLVVAGNEQFF
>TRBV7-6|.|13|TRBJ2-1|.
TGTGCCAGCAGCTTAGCCCCCAACAATGAGCAGTTCTTC
CASSLAPNNEQFF
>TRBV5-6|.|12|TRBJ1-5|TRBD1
TGTGCCAGCACGACAGGGGGGCAGCCCCAGCATTTT
CASTTGGQPQHF
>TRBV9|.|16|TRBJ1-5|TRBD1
TGTGCCAGCAGCGTAGGCACAGGGGATAGCAATCAGCCCCAGCATTTT
CASSVGTGDSNQPQHF
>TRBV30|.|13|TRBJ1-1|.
TGTGCCTGGAGTGTGGGGCAGAACACTGAAGCTTTCTTT
CAWSVGQNTEAFF
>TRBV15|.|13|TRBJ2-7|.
TGTGCCACCAGCAGAGTCAGGACAGACGAGCAGTACTTC
CATSRVRTDEQYF
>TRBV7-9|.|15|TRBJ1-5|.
TGTGCCAGCAGCTTGGGTCCAGGTTTTAATCAGCCCCAGCATTTT
CASSLGPGFNQPQHF
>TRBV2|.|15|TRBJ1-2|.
TGTGCCAGCAGTGAACCGGGGGAGGATGGCTATGGCTACACCTTC
CASSEPGEDGYGYTF
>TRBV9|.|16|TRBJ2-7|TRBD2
TGTGCCAGCAGCGTAGGGGATAGCGGGAGTATGGGCGAGCAGTACTTC
CASSVGDSGSMGEQYF
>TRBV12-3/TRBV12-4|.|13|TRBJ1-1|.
TGTGCCAGCAGTTTGGGGGGGAACACTGAAGCTTTCTTT
CASSLGGNTEAFF
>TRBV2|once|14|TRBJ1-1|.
TGTGCCAGCAGGGACCGGGGGGGAAGCGCTGAAGCTTTCTTT
CASRDRGGSAEAFF
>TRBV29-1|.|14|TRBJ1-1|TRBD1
TGCAGCGTTGACGCGACAGGGATCGGCACTGAAGCTTTCTTT
CSVDATGIGTEAFF
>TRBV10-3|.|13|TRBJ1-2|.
TGTGCCATATCCGAGATAGATTCTGCTGGCTACACCTTC
CAISEIDSAGYTF
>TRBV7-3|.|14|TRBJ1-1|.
TGTGCCAGCAGCTTGGGTGGGGCAGAGTCTGAAGCTTTCTTT
CASSLGGAESEAFF
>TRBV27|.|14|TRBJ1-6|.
TGTGCCAGCAGTCAACAGGGAGGGAGTTGGGCCCTCCACTTT
CASSQQGGSWALHF
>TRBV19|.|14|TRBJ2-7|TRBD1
TGTGCCAGTAGTACGACAGGGAATCAGTACGAGCAGTACTTC
CASSTTGNQYEQYF
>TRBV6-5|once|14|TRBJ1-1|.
TGTGCCAGCACCGAATCTGCAGGTTCCCAAAGGGCTTTCTTT
CASTESAGSQRAFF
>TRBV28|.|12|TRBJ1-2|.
TGTGCCAGCCAGGGTAACGTTGAGGGCTACACCTTC
CASQGNVEGYTF
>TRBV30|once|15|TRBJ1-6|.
TGTGCCTGGACCCAAACAGGGATCCATAATTCACCCCTCCACTTT
CAWTQTGIHNSPLHF